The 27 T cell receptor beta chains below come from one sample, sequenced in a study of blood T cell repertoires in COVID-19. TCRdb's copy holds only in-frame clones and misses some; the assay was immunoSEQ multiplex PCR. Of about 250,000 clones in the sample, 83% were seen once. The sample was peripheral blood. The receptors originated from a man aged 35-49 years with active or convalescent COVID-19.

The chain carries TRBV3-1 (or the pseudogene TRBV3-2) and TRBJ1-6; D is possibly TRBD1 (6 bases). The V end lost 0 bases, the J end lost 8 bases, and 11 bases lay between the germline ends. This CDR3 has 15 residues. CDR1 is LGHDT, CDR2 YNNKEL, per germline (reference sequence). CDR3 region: CASSQEGGTDSPLHF. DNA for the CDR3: TGTGCCAGCAGCCAAGAAGGGGGAACAGATTCACCCCTCCACTTT.

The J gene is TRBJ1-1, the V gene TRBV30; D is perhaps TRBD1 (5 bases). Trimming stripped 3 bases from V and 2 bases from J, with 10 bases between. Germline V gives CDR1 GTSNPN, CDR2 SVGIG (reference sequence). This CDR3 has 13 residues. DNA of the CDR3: TGTGCCTGGAGGGTGGGGGGAAACACTGAAGCTTTCTTT. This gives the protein CAWRVGGNTEAFF.

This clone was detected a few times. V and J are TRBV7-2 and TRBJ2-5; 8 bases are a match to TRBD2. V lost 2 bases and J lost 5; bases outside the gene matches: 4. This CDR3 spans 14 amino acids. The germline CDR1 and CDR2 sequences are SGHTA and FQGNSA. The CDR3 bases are TGTGCCAGCAGCTTAACGGGGGGGCGGGAGACCCAGTACTTC. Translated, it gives CASSLTGGRETQYF.

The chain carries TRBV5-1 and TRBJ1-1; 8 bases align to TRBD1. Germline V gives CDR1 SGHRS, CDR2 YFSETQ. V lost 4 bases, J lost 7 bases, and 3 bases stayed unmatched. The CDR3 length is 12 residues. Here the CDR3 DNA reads TGCGCCAGCAGCGAAGGACAGGGTGAAGCTTTCTTT. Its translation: CASSEGQGEAFF. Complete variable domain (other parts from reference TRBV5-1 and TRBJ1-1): KAGVTQTPRYLIKTRGQQVTLSCSPISGHRSVSWYQQTPGQGLQFLFEYFSETQRNKGNFPGRFSGRQFSNSRSEMNVSTLELGDSALYLCASSEGQGEAFFGQGTRLTVV.

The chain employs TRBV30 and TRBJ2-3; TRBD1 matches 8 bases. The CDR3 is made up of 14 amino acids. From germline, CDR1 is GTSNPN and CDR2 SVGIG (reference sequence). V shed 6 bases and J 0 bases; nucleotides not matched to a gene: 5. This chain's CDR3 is CACTGGPSTDTQYF. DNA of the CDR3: TGTGCCTGCACAGGGGGGCCTAGCACAGATACGCAGTATTTT.

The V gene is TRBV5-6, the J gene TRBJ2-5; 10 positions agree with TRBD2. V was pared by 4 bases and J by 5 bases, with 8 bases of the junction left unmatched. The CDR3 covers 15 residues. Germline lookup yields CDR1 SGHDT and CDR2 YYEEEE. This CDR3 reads CASSGGTSGTETQYF. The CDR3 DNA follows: TGTGCCAGCAGCGGCGGCACTAGCGGGACTGAGACCCAGTACTTC.

The CDR3 loop is CASSPRTGVEETQYF. In DNA, the CDR3 is TGTGCCAGCAGTCCCCGGACAGGGGTGGAAGAGACCCAGTACTTC. The chain couples TRBV13 to TRBJ2-5; 9 bases are a match to TRBD1. The CDR3 sequence is 15 residues long. Trimming took 6 bases from V and 3 from J; bases not matched to a gene: 8. Per germline, CDR1 PRHDT and CDR2 FYEKMQ (reference sequence).

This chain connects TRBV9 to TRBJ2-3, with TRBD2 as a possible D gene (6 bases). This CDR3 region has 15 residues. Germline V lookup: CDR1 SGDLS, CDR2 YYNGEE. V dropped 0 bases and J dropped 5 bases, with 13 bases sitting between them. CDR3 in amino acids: CASSVDGTVLDTQYF. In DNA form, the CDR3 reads TGTGCCAGCAGCGTAGACGGGACTGTACTAGATACGCAGTATTTT.

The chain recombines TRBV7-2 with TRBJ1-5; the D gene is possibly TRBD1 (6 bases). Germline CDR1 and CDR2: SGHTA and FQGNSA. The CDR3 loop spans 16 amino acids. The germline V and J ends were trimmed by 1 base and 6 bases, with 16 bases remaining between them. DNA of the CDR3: TGTGCCAGCAGCTTAGTGACAGGTAGCCGGAGTCAGCCCCAGCATTTT. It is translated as CASSLVTGSRSQPQHF.

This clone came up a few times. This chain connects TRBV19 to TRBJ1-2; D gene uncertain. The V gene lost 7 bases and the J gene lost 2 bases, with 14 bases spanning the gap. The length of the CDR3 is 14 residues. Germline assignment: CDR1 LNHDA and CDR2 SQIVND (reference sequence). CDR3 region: CASTDPPVNYGYTF. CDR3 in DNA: TGTGCCAGTACCGATCCGCCGGTAAACTATGGCTACACCTTC. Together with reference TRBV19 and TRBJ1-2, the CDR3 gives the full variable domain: DGGITQSPKYLFRKEGQNVTLSCEQNLNHDAMYWYRQDPGQGLRLIYYSQIVNDFQKGDIAEGYSVSREKKESFPLTVTSAQKNPTAFYLCASTDPPVNYGYTFGSGTRLTVV.

The CDR3 here is CSAGTGDYEQYF. The CDR3 coding sequence is TGCAGCGCCGGGACAGGGGATTACGAGCAGTACTTC. The rearrangement links TRBV29-1 to TRBJ2-7; 10 bases agree with TRBD1. Germline CDR1 SQVTM, CDR2 ANQGSEA. The CDR3 loop spans 12 amino acids. Trimming took 7 bases from V and 4 from J; bases not matched to a gene: 4.

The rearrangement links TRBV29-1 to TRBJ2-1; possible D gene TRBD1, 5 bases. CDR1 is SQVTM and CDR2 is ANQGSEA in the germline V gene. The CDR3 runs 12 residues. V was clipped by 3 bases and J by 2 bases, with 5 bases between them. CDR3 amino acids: CSVDRAYNEQFF. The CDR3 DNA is TGCAGCGTTGACAGGGCCTACAATGAGCAGTTCTTC.

CDR3 bases: TGCGCCAGCAGCTTGGAATGGGGGCCTCAAGAGACCCAGTACTTC. Translating it yields CASSLEWGPQETQYF. The chain is built from TRBV5-1 and TRBJ2-5; D possibly corresponds to TRBD1 (6 bases). CDR3 size: 15 residues. Germline V gene sequence: CDR1 SGHRS, CDR2 YFSETQ. Trimming left V 0 bases short and J 2 bases short, with 11 bases between.

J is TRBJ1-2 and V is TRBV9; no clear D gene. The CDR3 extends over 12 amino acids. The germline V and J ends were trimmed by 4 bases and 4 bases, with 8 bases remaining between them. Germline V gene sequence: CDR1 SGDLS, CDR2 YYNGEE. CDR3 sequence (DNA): TGTGCCAGCAGCTCCCTACCCTATGGCTACACCTTC. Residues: CASSSLPYGYTF.

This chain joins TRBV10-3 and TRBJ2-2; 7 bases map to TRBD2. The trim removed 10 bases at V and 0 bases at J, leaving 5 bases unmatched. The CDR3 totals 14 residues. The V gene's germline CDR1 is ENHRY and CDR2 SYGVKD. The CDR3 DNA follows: TGTGCCACGGGGAGGGACGCGAACACCGGGGAGCTGTTTTTT. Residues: CATGRDANTGELFF.

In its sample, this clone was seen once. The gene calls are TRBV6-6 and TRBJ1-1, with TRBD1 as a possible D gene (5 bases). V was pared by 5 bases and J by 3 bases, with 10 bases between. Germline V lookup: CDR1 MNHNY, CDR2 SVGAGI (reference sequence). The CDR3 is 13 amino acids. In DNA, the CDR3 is TGTGCCAGCAGTAGACAGTACCACACTGAAGCTTTCTTT. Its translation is CASSRQYHTEAFF.

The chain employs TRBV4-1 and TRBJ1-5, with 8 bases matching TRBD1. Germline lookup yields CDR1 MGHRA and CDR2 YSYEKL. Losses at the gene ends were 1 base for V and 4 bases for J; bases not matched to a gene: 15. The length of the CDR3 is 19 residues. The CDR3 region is CASSQGDRGLGSWNQPQHF. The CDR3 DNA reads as TGCGCCAGCAGCCAAGGAGACAGGGGATTGGGATCGTGGAATCAGCCCCAGCATTTT.

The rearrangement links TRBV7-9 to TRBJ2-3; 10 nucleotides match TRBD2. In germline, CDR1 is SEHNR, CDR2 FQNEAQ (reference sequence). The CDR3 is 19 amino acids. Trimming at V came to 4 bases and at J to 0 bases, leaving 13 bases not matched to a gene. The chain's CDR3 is CASSSFSGGPSRSTDTQYF. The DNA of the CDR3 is TGTGCCAGCAGCTCTTTTAGCGGGGGGCCGTCACGGAGCACAGATACGCAGTATTTT.

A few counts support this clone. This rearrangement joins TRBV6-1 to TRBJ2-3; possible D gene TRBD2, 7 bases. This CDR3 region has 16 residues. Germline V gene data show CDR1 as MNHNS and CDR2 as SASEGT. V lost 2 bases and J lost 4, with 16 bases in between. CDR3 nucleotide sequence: TGTGCCAGCAGTGAAAATATCGTGGGGGGGCCAGATACGCAGTATTTT. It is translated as CASSENIVGGPDTQYF.

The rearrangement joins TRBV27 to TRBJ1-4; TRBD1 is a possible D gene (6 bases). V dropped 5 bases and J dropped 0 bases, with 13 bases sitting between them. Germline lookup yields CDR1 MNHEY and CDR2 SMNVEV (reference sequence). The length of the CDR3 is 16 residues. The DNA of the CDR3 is TGTGCCAGCAGTCTACAGGGTCACGCAACTAATGAAAAACTGTTTTTT. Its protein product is CASSLQGHATNEKLFF.

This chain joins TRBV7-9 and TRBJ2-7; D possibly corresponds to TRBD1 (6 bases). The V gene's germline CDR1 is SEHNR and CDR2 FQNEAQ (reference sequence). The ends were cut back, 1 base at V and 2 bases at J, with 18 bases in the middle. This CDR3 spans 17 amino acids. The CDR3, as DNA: TGTGCCAGCAGCTTAGACTGGACAGCAGGTAAACCCTACGAGCAGTACTTC. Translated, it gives CASSLDWTAGKPYEQYF.

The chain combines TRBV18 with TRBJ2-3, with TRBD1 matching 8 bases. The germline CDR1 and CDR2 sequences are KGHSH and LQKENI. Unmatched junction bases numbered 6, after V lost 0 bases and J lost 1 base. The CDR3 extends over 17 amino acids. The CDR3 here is CASSPPAGGGRTDTQYF. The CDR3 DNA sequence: TGTGCCAGCTCACCACCGGCAGGGGGCGGTCGCACAGATACGCAGTATTTT.

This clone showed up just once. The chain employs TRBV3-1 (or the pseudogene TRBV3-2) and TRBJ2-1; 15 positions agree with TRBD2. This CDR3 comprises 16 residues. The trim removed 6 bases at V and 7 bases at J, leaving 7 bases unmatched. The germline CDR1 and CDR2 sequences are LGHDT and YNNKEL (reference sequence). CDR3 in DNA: TGTGCCAGCAGACAAACCGGGACTAGCGGGGGGAATGAGCAGTTCTTC. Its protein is CASRQTGTSGGNEQFF.

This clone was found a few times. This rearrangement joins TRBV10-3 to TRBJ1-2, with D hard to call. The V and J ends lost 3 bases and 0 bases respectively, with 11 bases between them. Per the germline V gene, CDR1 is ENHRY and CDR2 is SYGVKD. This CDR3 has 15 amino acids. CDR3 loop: CAISDRYRPNYGYTF. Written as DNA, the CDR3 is TGTGCCATCAGTGACAGGTACAGACCTAACTATGGCTACACCTTC.

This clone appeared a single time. This chain's CDR3 is CASSPRQGNNSPLHF. The CDR3 coding sequence is TGTGCCAGCAGTCCCCGACAGGGAAATAATTCACCCCTCCACTTT. The V gene is TRBV11-2, the J gene TRBJ1-6; TRBD1 matches at 7 bases. J lost 5 bases, V lost 6 bases, and 7 bases had no gene match. Germline V lookup: CDR1 SGHAT, CDR2 FQNNGV. This CDR3 is built from 15 residues.

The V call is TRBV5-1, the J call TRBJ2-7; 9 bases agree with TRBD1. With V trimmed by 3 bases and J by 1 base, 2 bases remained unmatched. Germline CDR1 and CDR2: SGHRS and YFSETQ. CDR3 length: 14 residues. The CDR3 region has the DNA TGCGCCAGCAGCTATGACAGGGGGTCCTACGAGCAGTACTTC. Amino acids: CASSYDRGSYEQYF.

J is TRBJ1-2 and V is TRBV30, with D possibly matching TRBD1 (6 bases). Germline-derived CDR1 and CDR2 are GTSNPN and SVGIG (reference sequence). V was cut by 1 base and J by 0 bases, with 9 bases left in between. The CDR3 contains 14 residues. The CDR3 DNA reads TGTGCCTGGAGTGCGAGGACAGCTAACTATGGCTACACCTTC. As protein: CAWSARTANYGYTF.